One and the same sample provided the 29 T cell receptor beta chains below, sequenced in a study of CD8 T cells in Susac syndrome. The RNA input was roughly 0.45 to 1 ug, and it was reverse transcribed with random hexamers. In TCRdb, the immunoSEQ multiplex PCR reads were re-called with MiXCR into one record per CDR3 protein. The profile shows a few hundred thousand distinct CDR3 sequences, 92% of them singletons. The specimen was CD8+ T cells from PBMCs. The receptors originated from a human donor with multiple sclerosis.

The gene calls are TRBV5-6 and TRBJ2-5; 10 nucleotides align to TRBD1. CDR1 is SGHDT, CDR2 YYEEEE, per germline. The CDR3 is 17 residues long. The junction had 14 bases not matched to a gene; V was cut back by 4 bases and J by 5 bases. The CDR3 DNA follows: TGTGCCAGCAGCCCCCCCGACAGGGGGCGAAGGGTTGAGACCCAGTACTTC. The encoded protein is CASSPPDRGRRVETQYF.

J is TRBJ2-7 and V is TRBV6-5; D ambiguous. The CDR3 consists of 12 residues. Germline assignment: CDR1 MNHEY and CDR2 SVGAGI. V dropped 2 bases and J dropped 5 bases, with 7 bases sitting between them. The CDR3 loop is CASSYGLNEQYF. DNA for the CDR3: TGTGCCAGCAGTTACGGATTAAACGAGCAGTACTTC.

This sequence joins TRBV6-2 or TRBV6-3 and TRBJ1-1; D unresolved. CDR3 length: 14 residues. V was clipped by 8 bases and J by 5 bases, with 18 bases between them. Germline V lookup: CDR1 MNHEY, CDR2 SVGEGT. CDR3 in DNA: TGTGCCAGCCACCCCGAGGGTTGGTGGACTGAAGCTTTCTTT. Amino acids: CASHPEGWWTEAFF.

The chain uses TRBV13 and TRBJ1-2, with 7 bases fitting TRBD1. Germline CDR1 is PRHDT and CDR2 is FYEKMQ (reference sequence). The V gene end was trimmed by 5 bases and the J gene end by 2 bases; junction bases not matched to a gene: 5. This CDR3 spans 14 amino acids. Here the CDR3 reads CASSIGQANYGYTF. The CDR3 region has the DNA TGTGCCAGCAGCATCGGACAGGCAAACTATGGCTACACCTTC.

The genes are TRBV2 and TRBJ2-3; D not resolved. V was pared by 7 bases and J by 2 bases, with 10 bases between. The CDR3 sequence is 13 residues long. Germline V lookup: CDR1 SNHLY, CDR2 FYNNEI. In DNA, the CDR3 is TGTGCCAGCATCCTTTTGGACACAGATACGCAGTATTTT. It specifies CASILLDTDTQYF. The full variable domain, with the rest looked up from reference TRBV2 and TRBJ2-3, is EPEVTQTPSHQVTQMGQEVILRCVPISNHLYFYWYRQILGQKVEFLVSFYNNEISEKSEIFDDQFSVERPDGSNFTLKIRSTKLEDSAMYFCASILLDTDTQYFGPGTRLTVL.

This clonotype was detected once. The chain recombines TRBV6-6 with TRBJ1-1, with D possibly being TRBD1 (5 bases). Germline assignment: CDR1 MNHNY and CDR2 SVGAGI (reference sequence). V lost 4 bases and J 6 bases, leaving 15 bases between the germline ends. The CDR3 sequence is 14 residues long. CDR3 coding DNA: TGTGCCAGCAGTTCAGGATTCGGGGACCCTGAAGCTTTCTTT. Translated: CASSSGFGDPEAFF.

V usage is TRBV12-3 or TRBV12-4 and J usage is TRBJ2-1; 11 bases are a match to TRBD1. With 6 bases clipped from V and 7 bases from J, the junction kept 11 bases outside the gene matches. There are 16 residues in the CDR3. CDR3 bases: TGTGCCAGCAGCCTCCCCGGGACAGGGGGATCGAATGAGCAGTTCTTC. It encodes CASSLPGTGGSNEQFF.

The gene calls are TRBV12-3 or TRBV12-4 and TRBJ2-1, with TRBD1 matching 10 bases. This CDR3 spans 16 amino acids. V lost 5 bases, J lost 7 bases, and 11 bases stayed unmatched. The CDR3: CASSPPRDRGTNEQFF. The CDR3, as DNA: TGTGCCAGCAGTCCGCCTCGGGACAGGGGTACTAATGAGCAGTTCTTC.

CDR3 amino acids: CATSDSGDSYNEQFF. The CDR3 DNA is TGTGCCACCAGTGATTCAGGTGACAGTTACAATGAGCAGTTCTTC. This chain joins TRBV24-1 and TRBJ2-1, with a possible D match to TRBD1 (5 bases). CDR1 and CDR2 (germline): KGHDR, SFDVKD. The CDR3 is 15 residues long. V lost 2 bases and J lost 4, with 11 bases in between.

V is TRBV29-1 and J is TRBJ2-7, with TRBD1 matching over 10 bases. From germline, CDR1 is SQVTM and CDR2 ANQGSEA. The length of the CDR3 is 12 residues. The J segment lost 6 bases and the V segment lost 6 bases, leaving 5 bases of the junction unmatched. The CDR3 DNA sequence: TGCAGCGTCCCGGACAGGGGGGGCGAGCAGTACTTC. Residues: CSVPDRGGEQYF.

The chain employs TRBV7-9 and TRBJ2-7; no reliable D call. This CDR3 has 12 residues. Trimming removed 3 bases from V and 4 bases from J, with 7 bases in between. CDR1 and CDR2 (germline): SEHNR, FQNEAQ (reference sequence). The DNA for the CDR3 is TGTGCCAGCAGCTTCGAGCAGTACGAGCAGTACTTC. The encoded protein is CASSFEQYEQYF.

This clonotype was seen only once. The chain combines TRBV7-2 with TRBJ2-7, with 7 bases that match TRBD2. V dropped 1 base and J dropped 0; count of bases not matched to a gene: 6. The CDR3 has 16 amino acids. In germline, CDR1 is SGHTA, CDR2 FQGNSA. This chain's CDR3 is CASSLEAGVSSYEQYF. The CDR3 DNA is TGTGCCAGCAGCTTAGAGGCGGGGGTTAGCTCCTACGAGCAGTACTTC.

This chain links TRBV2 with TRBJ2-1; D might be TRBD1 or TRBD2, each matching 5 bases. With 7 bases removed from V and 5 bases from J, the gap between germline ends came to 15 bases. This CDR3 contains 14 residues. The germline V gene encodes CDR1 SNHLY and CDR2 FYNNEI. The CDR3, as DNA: TGTGCCAGCATGGGACCCCGTGTTCACAATGAGCAGTTCTTC. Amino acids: CASMGPRVHNEQFF.

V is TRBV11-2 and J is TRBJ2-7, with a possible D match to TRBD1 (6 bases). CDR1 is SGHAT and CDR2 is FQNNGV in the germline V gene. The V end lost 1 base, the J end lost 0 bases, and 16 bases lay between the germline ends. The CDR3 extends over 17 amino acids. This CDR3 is CASSLAQGGRYSYEQYF. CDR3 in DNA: TGTGCCAGCAGCTTAGCCCAAGGGGGACGGTACTCCTACGAGCAGTACTTC.

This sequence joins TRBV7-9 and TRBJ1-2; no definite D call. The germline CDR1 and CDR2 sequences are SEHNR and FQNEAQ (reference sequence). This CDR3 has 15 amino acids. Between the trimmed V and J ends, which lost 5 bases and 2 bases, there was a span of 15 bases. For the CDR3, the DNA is TGTGCCAGCAGCCCCCTTGAGAGAGGGAACTATGGCTACACCTTC. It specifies CASSPLERGNYGYTF.

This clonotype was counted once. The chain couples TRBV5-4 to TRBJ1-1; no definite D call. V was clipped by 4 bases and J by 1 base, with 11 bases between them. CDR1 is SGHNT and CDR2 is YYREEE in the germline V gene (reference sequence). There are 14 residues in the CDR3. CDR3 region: CASSVRGGNTEAFF. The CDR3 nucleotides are TGTGCCAGCAGCGTCCGTGGTGGGAACACTGAAGCTTTCTTT.

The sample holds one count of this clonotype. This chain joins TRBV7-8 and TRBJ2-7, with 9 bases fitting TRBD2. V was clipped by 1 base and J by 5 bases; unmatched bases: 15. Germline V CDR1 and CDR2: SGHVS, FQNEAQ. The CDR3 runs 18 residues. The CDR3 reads CASSLVGGDSGSGDEQYF. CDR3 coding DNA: TGTGCCAGCAGCTTAGTTGGGGGGGATAGCGGGAGTGGCGACGAGCAGTACTTC.

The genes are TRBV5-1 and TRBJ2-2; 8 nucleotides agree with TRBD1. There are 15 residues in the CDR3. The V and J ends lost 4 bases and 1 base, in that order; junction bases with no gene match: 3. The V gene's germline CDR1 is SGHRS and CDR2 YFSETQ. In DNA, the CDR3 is TGCGCCAGCAGCCCGGGACAGGAGAACACCGGGGAGCTGTTTTTT. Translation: CASSPGQENTGELFF. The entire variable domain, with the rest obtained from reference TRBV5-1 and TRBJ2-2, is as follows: KAGVTQTPRYLIKTRGQQVTLSCSPISGHRSVSWYQQTPGQGLQFLFEYFSETQRNKGNFPGRFSGRQFSNSRSEMNVSTLELGDSALYLCASSPGQENTGELFFGEGSRLTVL.

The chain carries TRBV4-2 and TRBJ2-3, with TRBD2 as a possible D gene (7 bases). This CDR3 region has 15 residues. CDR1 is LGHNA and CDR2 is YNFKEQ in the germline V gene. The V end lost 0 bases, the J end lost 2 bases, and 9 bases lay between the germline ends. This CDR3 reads CASSQEGGPTDTQYF. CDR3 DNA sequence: TGTGCCAGCAGCCAAGAGGGGGGGCCCACAGATACGCAGTATTTT.

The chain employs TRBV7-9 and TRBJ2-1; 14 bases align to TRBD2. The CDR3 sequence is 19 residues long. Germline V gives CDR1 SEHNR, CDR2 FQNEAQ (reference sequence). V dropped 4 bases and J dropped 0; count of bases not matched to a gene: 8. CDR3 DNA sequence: TGTGCCAGCAGCTCAACTTCTGGGACTAGCGGGAGCTCCTACAATGAGCAGTTCTTC. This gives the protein CASSSTSGTSGSSYNEQFF. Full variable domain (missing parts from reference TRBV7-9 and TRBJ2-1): DTGVSQNPRHKITKRGQNVTFRCDPISEHNRLYWYRQTLGQGPEFLTYFQNEAQLEKSRLLSDRFSAERPKGSFSTLEIQRTEQGDSAMYLCASSSTSGTSGSSYNEQFFGPGTRLTVL.

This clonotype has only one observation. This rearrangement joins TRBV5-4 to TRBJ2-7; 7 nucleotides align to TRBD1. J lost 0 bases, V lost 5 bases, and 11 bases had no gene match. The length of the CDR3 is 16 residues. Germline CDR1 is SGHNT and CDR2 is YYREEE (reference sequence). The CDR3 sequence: CASSLYRGRDSYEQYF. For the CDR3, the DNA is TGTGCCAGCAGTTTATACAGGGGCCGGGACTCCTACGAGCAGTACTTC. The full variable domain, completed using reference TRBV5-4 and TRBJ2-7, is ETGVTQSPTHLIKTRGQQVTLRCSSQSGHNTVSWYQQALGQGPQFIFQYYREEENGRGNFPPRFSGLQFPNYSSELNVNALELDDSALYLCASSLYRGRDSYEQYFGPGTRLTVT.

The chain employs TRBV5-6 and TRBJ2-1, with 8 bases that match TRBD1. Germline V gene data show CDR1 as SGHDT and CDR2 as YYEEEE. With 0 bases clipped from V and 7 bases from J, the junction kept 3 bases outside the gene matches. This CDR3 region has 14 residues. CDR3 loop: CASSLENRGNEQFF. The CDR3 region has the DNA TGTGCCAGCAGCTTGGAGAACAGGGGGAATGAGCAGTTCTTC. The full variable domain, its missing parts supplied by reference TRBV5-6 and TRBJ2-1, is DAGVTQSPTHLIKTRGQQVTLRCSPKSGHDTVSWYQQALGQGPQFIFQYYEEEERQRGNFPDRFSGHQFPNYSSELNVNALLLGDSALYLCASSLENRGNEQFFGPGTRLTVL.

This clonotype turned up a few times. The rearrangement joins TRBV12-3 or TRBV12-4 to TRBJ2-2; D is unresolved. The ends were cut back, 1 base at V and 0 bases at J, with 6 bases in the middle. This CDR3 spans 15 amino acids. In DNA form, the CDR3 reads TGTGCCAGCAGTTTAGTTTTGGCGAACACCGGGGAGCTGTTTTTT. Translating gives CASSLVLANTGELFF.

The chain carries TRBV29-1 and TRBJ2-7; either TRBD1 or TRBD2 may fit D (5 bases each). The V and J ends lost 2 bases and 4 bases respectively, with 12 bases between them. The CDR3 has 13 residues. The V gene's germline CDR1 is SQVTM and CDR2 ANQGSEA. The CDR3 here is CSVERGVPYEQYF. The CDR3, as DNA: TGCAGCGTTGAAAGAGGGGTTCCATACGAGCAGTACTTC.

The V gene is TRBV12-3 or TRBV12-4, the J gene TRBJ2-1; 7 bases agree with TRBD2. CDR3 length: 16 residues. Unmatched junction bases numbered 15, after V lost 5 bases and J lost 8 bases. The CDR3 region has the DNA TGTGCCAGCAGTAGGGCTGGACTAGTTTATTACTATGAGCAGTTCTTC. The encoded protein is CASSRAGLVYYYEQFF.

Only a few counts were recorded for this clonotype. The CDR3: CASSQDRGTSGEFF. The DNA of the CDR3 is TGTGCCAGCAGCCAAGATCGAGGAACCTCCGGGGAGTTCTTC. The chain carries TRBV14 and TRBJ2-1; maybe TRBD2 (5 bases). The ends were cut back, 0 bases at V and 14 bases at J, with 17 bases in the middle. The CDR3 spans 14 residues. Germline V gene sequence: CDR1 SGHDN, CDR2 FVKESK.

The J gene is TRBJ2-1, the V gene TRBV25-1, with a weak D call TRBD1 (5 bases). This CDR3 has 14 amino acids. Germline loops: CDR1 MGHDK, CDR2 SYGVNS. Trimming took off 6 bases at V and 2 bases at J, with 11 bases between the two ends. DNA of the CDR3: TGTGCCAGCAGGGGGCTTAATGCCTACAATGAGCAGTTCTTC. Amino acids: CASRGLNAYNEQFF.

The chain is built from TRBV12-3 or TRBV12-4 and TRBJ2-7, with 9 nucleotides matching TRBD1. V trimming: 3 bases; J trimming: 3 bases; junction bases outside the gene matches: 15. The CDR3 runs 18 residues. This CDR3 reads CASSFASGTGTGLYEQYF. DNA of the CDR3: TGTGCCAGCAGTTTCGCCTCGGGGACCGGGACAGGGCTCTACGAGCAGTACTTC.

Here the CDR3 reads CASSVAISYNEQFF. CDR3 DNA: TGTGCCAGCAGCGTAGCCATTTCCTACAATGAGCAGTTCTTC. The chain joins TRBV9 to TRBJ2-1; D remains ambiguous. The V and J ends lost 0 bases and 1 base respectively, with 5 bases between them. This CDR3 is built from 14 residues. The germline CDR1 and CDR2 sequences are SGDLS and YYNGEE.